This TCR beta chain was observed in a study of shared clonotypes between healthy human individuals. V shed 5 bases and J shed 6 bases, with 13 bases lying between them. Germline assignment: CDR1 SGHTA and CDR2 FQGTGA. The CDR3 runs 13 residues. Naive CD8 cells comprised CD45RO-negative, CCR7-positively selected cells, excluding terminally differentiated effector memory CD45RA+ cells. The repertoire was sequenced with immunoSEQ multiplex PCR; TCRdb's copy has only in-frame clones and lacks some. The sample carries 1.5 million to 2.5 million clones, roughly 95% recorded once. This clone was seen a few times.

The TCR originated in a man aged 18 to 35 in good health. The sequencing input was naive CD8+ T cells sorted from blood. The chain is built from TRBV7-3 and TRBJ1-1; D perhaps matches TRBD1 (6 bases). The CDR3 DNA is TGTGCCAGCAGCGATGGGACATTCGCTGAAGCTTTCTTT. Protein product: CASSDGTFAEAFF.